This T cell receptor beta chain was sequenced for a study of tumor-infiltrating lymphocytes in primary liver carcinoma. Turning to the study itself: The patients comprised men and women between the ages of 30 and 69 years. The study reported T1-T3 N0M0 tumors spanning 4.2 to 10 cm.

CDR3 length equals 18 residues. Per germline, CDR1 SGHAT and CDR2 FQNNGV. Trimming stripped 5 bases from V and 8 bases from J, with 29 bases between. The researchers obtained blood RNA from unsorted whole blood and also extracted germline DNA. Chronic HBV infection was present in the patients, who were treatment-naive. General study points: Bulk samples went unsorted, so CD4+ and CD8+ repertoires were not compared.

A constant-region primer primed TCR beta cDNA synthesis from about 0.45 ug of total RNA. Employing slightly modified ARM-PCR, three nested multiplex PCR rounds were run, and these gave rise to the TCR beta libraries. Rounds one and two of PCR, each of roughly 11 cycles, were primed with TRBV1-TRBV30 forward primers and a C-beta reverse primer. One entry per CDR3 protein, called by TCRdb with MiXCR from the multiplex PCR reads. This sample yields hundreds of thousands of distinct CDR3 sequences, of which 65% are seen a single time; 9% to 10% belongs to the top ten. This clonotype has only one observation. Antigen specificity is unknown.

The chain recombines TRBV11-2 with TRBJ2-3; either TRBD1 or TRBD2 may supply D (5 bases each). The source of this sequence is a middle-aged man with primary liver carcinoma and hepatitis B virus infection. The sample comprised peripheral blood. CDR3: CASSRRDRGPLHPPTQYF. The CDR3 region has the DNA TGTGCCAGCAGCCGAAGGGATAGGGGACCTTTGCACCCACCTACGCAGTATTTT. Looking up the rest from reference TRBV11-2 and TRBJ2-3 gives the full variable domain: EAGVAQSPRYKIIEKRQSVAFWCNPISGHATLYWYQQILGQGPKLLIQFQNNGVVDDSQLPKDRFSAERLKGVDSTLKIQPAKLEDSAVYLCASSRRDRGPLHPPTQYFGPGTRLTVL.